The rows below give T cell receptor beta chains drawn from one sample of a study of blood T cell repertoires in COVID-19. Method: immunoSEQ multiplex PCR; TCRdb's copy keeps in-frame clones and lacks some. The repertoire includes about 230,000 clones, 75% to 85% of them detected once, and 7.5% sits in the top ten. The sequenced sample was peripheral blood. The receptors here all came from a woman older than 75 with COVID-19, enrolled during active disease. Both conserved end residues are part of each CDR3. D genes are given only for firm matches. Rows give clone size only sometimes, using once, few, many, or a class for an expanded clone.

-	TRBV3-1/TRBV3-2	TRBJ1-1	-	CASSQLETASEAFF	TGTGCCAGCAGCCAGTTAGAGACAGCCAGTGAAGCTTTCTTT
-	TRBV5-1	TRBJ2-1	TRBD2	CASSSGRDEQFF	TGCGCCAGCAGCTCAGGGAGGGATGAGCAGTTCTTC
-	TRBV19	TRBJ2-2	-	CASSIASTGELFF	TGTGCCAGTAGTATTGCGAGCACCGGGGAGCTGTTTTTT
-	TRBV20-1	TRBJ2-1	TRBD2	CSASRTSGSHEQFF	TGCAGTGCTAGTAGGACTAGCGGGAGCCATGAGCAGTTCTTC
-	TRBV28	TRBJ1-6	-	CASRMRGKVSPLHF	TGTGCCAGCAGGATGAGGGGGAAGGTTTCACCCCTCCACTTT
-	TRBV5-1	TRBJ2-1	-	CASSSVLGGSYNEQFF	TGCGCCAGCAGCTCCGTACTAGGAGGGTCTTACAATGAGCAGTTCTTC
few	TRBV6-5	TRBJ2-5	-	CASSSPGQTQYF	TGTGCCAGCAGTTCCCCCGGTCAGACCCAGTACTTC
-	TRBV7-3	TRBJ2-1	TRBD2	CASSLTLSGTYNEQFF	TGTGCCAGCAGCTTAACCCTTAGCGGGACCTACAATGAGCAGTTCTTC
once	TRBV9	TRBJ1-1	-	CASSVSGSGLMNTEAFF	TGTGCCAGCAGCGTGTCAGGGTCGGGTTTAATGAACACTGAAGCTTTCTTT
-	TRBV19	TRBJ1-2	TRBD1	CASSRDRGPLPYGYTF	TGTGCCAGTAGTAGGGACAGGGGCCCACTCCCCTATGGCTACACCTTC
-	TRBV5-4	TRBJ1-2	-	CASSLASDGYTF	TGTGCCAGCAGCTTGGCCAGCGACGGCTACACCTTC
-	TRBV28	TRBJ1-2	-	CASGTALSYTF	TGTGCCAGCGGCACCGCTCTTAGCTACACCTTC
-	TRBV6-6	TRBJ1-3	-	CASSPPKKTKLSGNTIYF	TGTGCCAGCAGTCCCCCTAAGAAGACAAAACTTTCTGGAAACACCATATATTTT
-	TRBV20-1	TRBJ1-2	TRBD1	CSAYGQGGYTF	TGCAGTGCTTACGGACAGGGAGGCTACACCTTC
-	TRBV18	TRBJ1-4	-	CASSRSPNEKLFF	TGTGCCAGCTCACGCAGTCCTAATGAAAAACTGTTTTTT
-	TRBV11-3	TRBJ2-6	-	CASSPAGRSGANVLTF	TGTGCCAGCAGCCCGGCGGGACGCTCTGGGGCCAACGTCCTGACTTTC
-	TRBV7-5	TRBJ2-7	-	CARPLQWTSGYYEQYF	TGTGCCAGACCTTTACAGTGGACTAGCGGATACTACGAGCAGTACTTC
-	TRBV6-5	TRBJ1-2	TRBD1	CASSPQGARGGYTF	TGTGCCAGCAGCCCACAGGGGGCGAGAGGTGGCTACACCTTC
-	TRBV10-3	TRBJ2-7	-	CAISETNRDEQYF	TGTGCCATCAGTGAGACAAACAGGGACGAGCAGTACTTC
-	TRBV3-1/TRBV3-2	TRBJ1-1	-	CASSQSTPSTEAFF	TGTGCCAGCAGCCAAAGTACACCCTCAACTGAAGCTTTCTTT
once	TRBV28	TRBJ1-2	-	CAHYRVGRRGNGYTF	TGTGCCCACTACAGGGTCGGGCGTAGGGGGAATGGCTACACCTTC
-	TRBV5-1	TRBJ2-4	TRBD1	CASSLGTGVQNIQYF	TGCGCCAGCAGCTTGGGGACAGGGGTGCAAAACATTCAGTACTTC
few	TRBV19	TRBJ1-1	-	CASSTWTDTEAFF	TGTGCCAGTAGTACCTGGACAGACACTGAAGCTTTCTTT
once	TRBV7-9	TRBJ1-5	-	CASSFNSNQPQHF	TGTGCCAGCAGCTTTAATAGCAATCAGCCCCAGCATTTT
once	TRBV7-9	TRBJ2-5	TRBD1	CASSSKGATQYF	TGTGCCAGCAGCTCCAAGGGGGCGACCCAGTACTTC
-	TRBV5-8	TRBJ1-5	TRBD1	CASSPGTGWTSNQPQHF	TGTGCCAGCAGCCCCGGGACAGGGTGGACTAGCAATCAGCCCCAGCATTTT
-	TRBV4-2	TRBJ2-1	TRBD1	CASAGQGVPSSYNEQFF	TGTGCCAGCGCGGGACAGGGGGTTCCGAGCTCCTACAATGAGCAGTTCTTC
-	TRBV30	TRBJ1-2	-	CASDRSLGGYTF	TGTGCCTCTGACAGGTCCCTAGGCGGCTACACCTTC
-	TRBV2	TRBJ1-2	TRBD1	CASWAGGYYGYTF	TGTGCCAGCTGGGCAGGGGGCTACTATGGCTACACCTTC
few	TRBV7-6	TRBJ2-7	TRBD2	CASSLAGGSVGEQYF	TGTGCCAGCAGCTTAGCTGGCGGGAGCGTCGGGGAGCAGTACTTC
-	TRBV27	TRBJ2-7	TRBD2	CASHSGGLASYEQYF	TGTGCCAGTCATTCGGGGGGACTAGCATCCTACGAGCAGTACTTC
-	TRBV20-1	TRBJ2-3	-	CSASRRQGTDTQYF	TGCAGTGCTAGTAGACGGCAGGGCACAGATACGCAGTATTTT
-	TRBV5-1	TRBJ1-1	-	CASFPGGVNTEAFF	TGCGCCAGCTTTCCGGGAGGGGTGAACACTGAAGCTTTCTTT
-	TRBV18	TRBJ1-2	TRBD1	CASSPGQGLDGYTF	TGTGCCAGCTCACCGGGACAGGGGTTGGATGGCTACACCTTC
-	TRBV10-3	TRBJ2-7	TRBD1	CAISDRGTGGTYEQYF	TGTGCCATCAGTGACCGCGGGACAGGGGGTACCTACGAGCAGTACTTC
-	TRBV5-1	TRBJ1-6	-	CASSLAGQGSSYNSPLHF	TGCGCCAGCAGCTTGGCCGGGCAGGGTAGCTCCTATAATTCACCCCTCCACTTT
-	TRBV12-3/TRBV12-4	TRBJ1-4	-	CASAGVYEKLFF	TGTGCCAGCGCCGGGGTTTATGAAAAACTGTTTTTT
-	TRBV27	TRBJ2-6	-	CASGAGGPSGANVLTF	TGTGCCAGCGGAGCGGGCGGGCCCTCTGGGGCCAACGTCCTGACTTTC
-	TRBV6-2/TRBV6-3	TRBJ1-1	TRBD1	CASSRQGTEAFF	TGTGCCAGCAGCCGACAGGGGACCGAAGCTTTCTTT
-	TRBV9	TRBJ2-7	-	CASSPPRAASFYEQYF	TGTGCCAGCAGCCCGCCCAGGGCGGCCAGCTTCTACGAGCAGTACTTC
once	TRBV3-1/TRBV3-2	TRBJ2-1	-	CASSQGGHEQFF	TGTGCCAGCAGCCAAGGAGGGCATGAGCAGTTCTTC
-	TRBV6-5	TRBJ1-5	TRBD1	CASRPTGSDNQPQHF	TGTGCCAGCAGACCGACAGGGTCGGACAATCAGCCCCAGCATTTT
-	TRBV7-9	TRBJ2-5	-	CASSSIRGETQYF	TGTGCCAGCAGCTCAATTCGGGGAGAGACCCAGTACTTC